The rows below give T cell receptor beta chains drawn from one sample of a study of blood T cell repertoires in COVID-19. Here immunoSEQ multiplex PCR was the method, and the copy in TCRdb shows in-frame clones only, minus some. The sample has 150,000 to 200,000 clones, roughly four fifths seen once. Source material: peripheral blood. The origin of the receptors is a woman aged 70 to 79 with COVID-19, enrolled during active disease. The CDR3 runs from the conserved cysteine through the conserved F or W. D genes are given only for firm matches. A row's size may be missing; if present it is once, few, many or a size class.

abundance,j_gene,v_gene,d_gene,CDR3aa,CDR3nt
.,TRBJ2-1,TRBV7-2,.,CASSSQSGSSYNEQFF,TGTGCCAGCAGCTCCCAGAGCGGAAGCTCCTACAATGAGCAGTTCTTC
.,TRBJ1-3,TRBV21-1,.,CARTDKSSGNTIYF,TGTGCCAGGACGGACAAGAGCTCTGGAAACACCATATATTTT
.,TRBJ2-1,TRBV7-2,TRBD2,CASSPLPGLAANEQFF,TGTGCCAGCAGCCCTTTACCGGGACTAGCGGCCAATGAGCAGTTCTTC
.,TRBJ2-5,TRBV6-6,TRBD2,CASRAEGLSQAQYF,TGTGCCAGCAGGGCCGAGGGACTATCCCAGGCCCAGTACTTC
once,TRBJ2-2,TRBV13,TRBD1,CASSLEQGVRLSSSTGELFF,TGTGCCAGCAGCTTGGAGCAGGGGGTCCGGCTCAGTTCGAGCACCGGGGAGCTGTTTTTT
.,TRBJ2-5,TRBV15,.,CATSRALVVETQYF,TGTGCCACCAGCAGAGCTTTAGTTGTGGAGACCCAGTACTTC
.,TRBJ2-3,TRBV19,TRBD1,CASNGGQGTLLNTQYF,TGTGCCAGTAACGGAGGACAGGGGACACTCCTCAATACGCAGTATTTT
.,TRBJ1-4,TRBV29-1,.,CSVQDSEKLFF,TGCAGCGTTCAGGACTCTGAAAAACTGTTTTTT
few,TRBJ1-1,TRBV12-5,.,CASGLTDSPPLKTEAFF,TGTGCTAGTGGTTTGACGGACAGTCCCCCTTTGAAGACTGAAGCTTTCTTT
.,TRBJ1-1,TRBV30,.,CAWMGRPEAFF,TGTGCCTGGATGGGCAGGCCAGAAGCTTTCTTT
.,TRBJ1-2,TRBV18,TRBD1,CASSPGTANYGYTF,TGTGCCAGCTCGCCAGGGACAGCTAACTATGGCTACACCTTC
once,TRBJ1-4,TRBV3-1/TRBV3-2,TRBD1,CASSLLRGRGEKLFF,TGTGCCAGCAGCCTACTTAGGGGGCGAGGTGAAAAACTGTTTTTT
once,TRBJ2-1,TRBV14,TRBD2,CASSLGLVNEQFF,TGTGCCAGCAGCCTAGGACTAGTGAATGAGCAGTTCTTC
few,TRBJ2-7,TRBV27,TRBD1,CASSLDRAASEQYF,TGTGCCAGCAGTTTAGACAGGGCCGCATCCGAGCAGTACTTC
.,TRBJ1-3,TRBV3-1/TRBV3-2,.,CASSPFGGSSGNTIYF,TGTGCCAGCAGCCCTTTCGGCGGCTCCTCTGGAAACACCATATATTTT
few,TRBJ1-1,TRBV28,TRBD1,CASSFSWDRGKAFF,TGTGCCAGCAGTTTTAGTTGGGACAGGGGAAAAGCTTTCTTT
.,TRBJ2-3,TRBV24-1,TRBD2,CATSDSSGGSTDTQYF,TGTGCCACCAGTGATTCCAGCGGGGGGAGCACAGATACGCAGTATTTT
.,TRBJ2-2,TRBV4-3,TRBD1,CASSQDTGGPGELFF,TGCGCCAGCAGCCAAGATACAGGGGGCCCCGGGGAGCTGTTTTTT
.,TRBJ2-3,TRBV29-1,.,CSVLEDTQYF,TGCAGCGTTTTAGAGGATACGCAGTATTTT
.,TRBJ2-1,TRBV30,TRBD2,CAWSVGSGGNNEQFF,TGTGCCTGGAGTGTAGGATCGGGAGGGAACAATGAGCAGTTCTTC
.,TRBJ2-3,TRBV5-1,.,CASSPRSGGWDTQYF,TGCGCCAGCAGCCCCAGGTCCGGAGGGTGGGATACGCAGTATTTT
once,TRBJ1-1,TRBV7-3,.,CASSLKAGEGRNTEAFF,TGTGCCAGCAGCTTAAAAGCAGGGGAGGGACGGAACACTGAAGCTTTCTTT
.,TRBJ2-7,TRBV12-3/TRBV12-4,TRBD1,CASSFAGGNEQYF,TGTGCCAGCAGTTTCGCAGGGGGCAACGAGCAGTACTTC
few,TRBJ2-7,TRBV3-1/TRBV3-2,TRBD2,CASSQASGSLYEQYF,TGTGCCAGCAGCCAGGCAAGCGGGAGCCTCTACGAGCAGTACTTC
.,TRBJ2-1,TRBV7-9,TRBD2,CASSAPRGGLYNEQFF,TGTGCCAGCAGCGCCCCTCGGGGGGGCCTTTACAATGAGCAGTTCTTC
.,TRBJ1-3,TRBV4-3,TRBD1,CASSHVSGTGRNTIYF,TGCGCCAGCAGCCACGTCTCCGGGACAGGCCGAAACACCATATATTTT